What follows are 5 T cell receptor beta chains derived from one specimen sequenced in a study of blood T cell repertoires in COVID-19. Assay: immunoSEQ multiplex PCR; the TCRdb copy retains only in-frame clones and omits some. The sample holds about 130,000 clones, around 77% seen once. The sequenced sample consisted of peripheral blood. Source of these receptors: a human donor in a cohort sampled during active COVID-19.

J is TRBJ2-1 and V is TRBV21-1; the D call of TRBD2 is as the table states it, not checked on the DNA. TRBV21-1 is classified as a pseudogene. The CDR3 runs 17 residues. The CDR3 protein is CASSKMNPRIAGDEQFF. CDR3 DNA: TGTGCCAGCAGCAAAATGAATCCCCGGATAGCGGGGGATGAGCAGTTCTTC.

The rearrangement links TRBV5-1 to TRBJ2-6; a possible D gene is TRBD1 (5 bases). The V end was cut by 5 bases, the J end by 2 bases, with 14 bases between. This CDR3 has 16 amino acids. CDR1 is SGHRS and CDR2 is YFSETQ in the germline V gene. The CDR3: CASSPPTGAGANVLTF. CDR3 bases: TGCGCCAGCAGTCCCCCCACAGGAGCTGGGGCCAACGTCCTGACTTTC.

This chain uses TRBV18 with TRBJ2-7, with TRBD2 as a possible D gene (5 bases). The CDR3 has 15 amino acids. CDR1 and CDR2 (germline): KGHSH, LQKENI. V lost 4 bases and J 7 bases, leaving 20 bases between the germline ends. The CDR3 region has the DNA TGTGCCAGCTCACTTTCCGGGATAACTCCTAGAGAGCAGTACTTC. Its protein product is CASSLSGITPREQYF.

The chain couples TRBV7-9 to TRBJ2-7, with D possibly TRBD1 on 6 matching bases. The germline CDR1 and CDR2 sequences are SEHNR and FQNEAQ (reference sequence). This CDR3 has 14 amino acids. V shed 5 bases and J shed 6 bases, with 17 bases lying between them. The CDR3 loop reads CASSPRQDEGEQYF. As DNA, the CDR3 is TGTGCCAGCAGCCCGCGACAGGATGAGGGCGAGCAGTACTTC.

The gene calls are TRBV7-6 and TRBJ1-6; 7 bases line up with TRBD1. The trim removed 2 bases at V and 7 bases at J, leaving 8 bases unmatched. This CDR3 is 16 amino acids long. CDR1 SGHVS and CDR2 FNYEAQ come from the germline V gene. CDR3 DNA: TGTGCCAGCAGCTTAAGACAGGGACGAGGAAATTCACCCCTCCACTTT. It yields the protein CASSLRQGRGNSPLHF.